These 15 T cell receptor beta chains share one sample of origin, sequenced in a study of PD-L1 blockade in urothelial cancer. Using immunoSEQ multiplex PCR, the repertoire was profiled, and TCRdb retains in-frame clones only, with some absent. The sample has roughly 76,000 clones; approximately 89% are singletons. Time point in this sample: peripheral blood 6 weeks after treatment start. The sequenced sample was PBMCs, obtained around atezolizumab (anti-PD-L1) treatment. The receptors were gathered from a woman older than 75 with urothelial cancer.

The gene calls are TRBV18 and TRBJ1-2, with D maybe TRBD1 (6 bases). This CDR3 region has 14 residues. Trimming pared 3 bases from V and 8 bases from J, leaving 16 bases between. From germline, CDR1 is KGHSH and CDR2 LQKENI. Written as DNA, the CDR3 is TGTGCCAGCTCACCGAACAGGGATTTGGACGGCTACACCTTC. Translating it yields CASSPNRDLDGYTF. Variable domain in full (rest from reference TRBV18 and TRBJ1-2): NAGVMQNPRHLVRRRGQEARLRCSPMKGHSHVYWYRQLPEEGLKFMVYLQKENIIDESGMPKERFSAEFPKEGPSILRIQQVVRGDSAAYFCASSPNRDLDGYTFGSGTRLTVV.

This chain links TRBV5-8 with TRBJ2-1; tentative D call: TRBD2 (6 bases). This CDR3 has 14 residues. Germline CDR1 SGHTS, CDR2 YDEGEE. V lost 9 bases and J 4 bases, leaving 17 bases between the germline ends. The CDR3 nucleotides read TGTGCCACAAGAAATTGGGAGGCTTACAATGAGCAGTTCTTC. Translated: CATRNWEAYNEQFF.

The chain recombines TRBV28 with TRBJ2-7, with D possibly being TRBD2 (6 bases). V was trimmed by 3 bases and J by 3 bases, leaving 9 bases between them. Germline CDR1 MDHEN, CDR2 SYDVKM. CDR3 length equals 13 residues. The CDR3 sequence is CASSFGGNYEQYF. Written as DNA, the CDR3 is TGTGCCAGCAGTTTCGGCGGGAACTACGAGCAGTACTTC.

V and J are TRBV15 and TRBJ2-5; TRBD2 might be the D (5 bases). The CDR3 runs 16 residues. The germline gives CDR1 LNHNV, CDR2 YYDKDF (reference sequence). V dropped 1 base and J dropped 2 bases, with 14 bases sitting between them. CDR3 in amino acids: CATSRGILAGQETQYF. As DNA, the CDR3 is TGTGCCACCAGCAGAGGTATCCTGGCGGGTCAAGAGACCCAGTACTTC.

V gene TRBV19 combines with J gene TRBJ1-2; D uncertain. CDR3 length: 15 residues. V lost 6 bases, J lost 4 bases, and 18 bases lay in between. Germline lookup yields CDR1 LNHDA and CDR2 SQIVND (reference sequence). The CDR3: CASRNPGGLIYGYTF. CDR3 DNA: TGTGCCAGTAGGAACCCAGGAGGTTTAATCTATGGCTACACCTTC.

This clone was counted once. The CDR3 sequence is CASSLGPDAETQYF. The CDR3 region has the DNA TGTGCCAGCAGTTTAGGGCCCGACGCGGAGACCCAGTACTTC. The V and J genes are TRBV27 and TRBJ2-5; D remains unclear. This CDR3 has 14 residues. Germline loops: CDR1 MNHEY, CDR2 SMNVEV (reference sequence). V was pared by 2 bases and J by 5 bases, with 12 bases between.

The chain carries TRBV28 and TRBJ2-3; weak D call: TRBD2 (6 bases). The CDR3 loop spans 13 amino acids. V lost 4 bases and J lost 9, with 14 bases in between. Germline V gene sequence: CDR1 MDHEN, CDR2 SYDVKM. The CDR3, as DNA: TGTGCCAGCAGTTCTACTAGCATTAGGACGCAGTATTTT. Protein product: CASSSTSIRTQYF. Using reference TRBV28 and TRBJ2-3 for the parts outside the CDR3, the full variable domain is DVKVTQSSRYLVKRTGEKVFLECVQDMDHENMFWYRQDPGLGLRLIYFSYDVKMKEKGDIPEGYSVSREKKERFSLILESASTNQTSMYLCASSSTSIRTQYFGPGTRLTVL.

V and J are TRBV27 and TRBJ1-2; 7 bases are a match to TRBD1. Germline V lookup: CDR1 MNHEY, CDR2 SMNVEV (reference sequence). J was trimmed by 4 bases and V by 4 bases; bases with no gene match: 3. CDR3 length equals 13 residues. CDR3 DNA: TGTGCCAGCAGTTCTACAGGGGTCTATGGCTACACCTTC. Residues: CASSSTGVYGYTF.

V is TRBV4-1 and J is TRBJ1-1, with unresolved D. The ends were cut back, 0 bases at V and 12 bases at J, with 14 bases in the middle. The CDR3 runs 13 residues. CDR1 and CDR2 from the germline V gene are MGHRA and YSYEKL. As DNA, the CDR3 is TGCGCCAGCAGCCAAGATTCGGACTTAATGACTTTCTTT. It encodes CASSQDSDLMTFF.

The V call is TRBV6-6, the J call TRBJ1-4; D unresolved. Germline lookup yields CDR1 MNHNY and CDR2 SVGAGI (reference sequence). CDR3 length: 14 amino acids. With 6 bases removed from V and 8 bases from J, the gap between germline ends came to 16 bases. CDR3 sequence (DNA): TGTGCCAGCAGAGGAGCGGCGCGTCCAGAAAAACTGTTTTTT. Its protein product is CASRGAARPEKLFF.

V and J are TRBV21-1 and TRBJ2-7; the D call in the table, TRBD1, was not verified against the DNA. TRBV21-1 is a known pseudogene. CDR3 length: 15 residues. Here the CDR3 reads CASSARDSFIYEQYF. The CDR3 region has the DNA TGTGCCAGCAGCGCACGGGACAGCTTCATCTACGAGCAGTACTTC.

The chain is built from TRBV5-1 and TRBJ1-5, with 9 nucleotides matching TRBD1. CDR1 SGHRS and CDR2 YFSETQ come from the germline V gene. The length of the CDR3 is 15 residues. Trimming cost V 4 bases and J 6 bases; bases outside gene matches: 8. The DNA for the CDR3 is TGCGCCAGCAGCCAGGGACAGGGAGCGGCTCAGCCCCAGCATTTT. Translated, it gives CASSQGQGAAQPQHF.

The V and J genes are TRBV28 and TRBJ2-7; TRBD1 might be the D (5 bases). This CDR3 is 12 amino acids long. V was trimmed by 5 bases and J by 7 bases, leaving 12 bases between them. Germline V lookup: CDR1 MDHEN, CDR2 SYDVKM. The CDR3 nucleotides are TGTGCCAGCAGTCCGCAGGGTTGGGAGCAGTACTTC. It codes for CASSPQGWEQYF. The whole variable domain, remainder taken from reference TRBV28 and TRBJ2-7, is DVKVTQSSRYLVKRTGEKVFLECVQDMDHENMFWYRQDPGLGLRLIYFSYDVKMKEKGDIPEGYSVSREKKERFSLILESASTNQTSMYLCASSPQGWEQYFGPGTRLTVT.

About this clone itself: This CDR3 is also generated by other DNA sequences in the sample. This chain joins TRBV5-4 and TRBJ1-2, with 9 positions matching TRBD1. The V segment lost 4 bases and the J segment 2 bases; nucleotides outside the gene matches: 3. The V gene's germline CDR1 is SGHNT and CDR2 YYREEE (reference sequence). The CDR3 runs to 14 residues. CDR3 residues: CASSLDRGNYGYTF. In DNA form, the CDR3 reads TGTGCCAGCAGCCTGGACAGGGGCAACTATGGCTACACCTTC.

The chain is built from TRBV9 and TRBJ2-2; the D gene is possibly TRBD2 (7 bases). The CDR3 runs to 17 residues. Germline lookup yields CDR1 SGDLS and CDR2 YYNGEE. Trimming took 4 bases from V and 0 from J, leaving 16 bases between them. The CDR3, as DNA: TGTGCCAGCAGCCCGCTGGGGGGGGGCTCGAACACCGGGGAGCTGTTTTTT. This encodes CASSPLGGGSNTGELFF.